What follows are 9 T cell receptor beta chains derived from one specimen sequenced in a study of cytomegalovirus exposure and HLA in healthy donors. The PCR used 60 Vbeta and 13 Jbeta primers. TCRdb's copy holds only in-frame clones and misses some; the assay was immunoSEQ multiplex PCR. The profile shows roughly 110,000 clones, about three quarters of them singletons. The sequencing input was PBMCs. These receptors were collected from a female donor in good health and CMV-seronegative.

The chain combines TRBV27 with TRBJ2-2, with 9 bases fitting TRBD1. Per germline, CDR1 MNHEY and CDR2 SMNVEV (reference sequence). V was clipped by 5 bases and J by 6 bases; unmatched bases: 7. This CDR3 is 15 amino acids long. DNA of the CDR3: TGTGCCAGCAGTCCTACAGGGGGCTGGGCCGGGGAGCTGTTTTTT. It yields the protein CASSPTGGWAGELFF.

The genes are TRBV11-2 and TRBJ2-5, with unresolved D. Trimming took off 2 bases at V and 6 bases at J, with 16 bases between the two ends. The length of the CDR3 is 15 residues. Germline lookup yields CDR1 SGHAT and CDR2 FQNNGV. The CDR3 protein is CASSLIGQTSKTQYF. CDR3 DNA sequence: TGTGCCAGCAGCTTAATTGGGCAAACCTCGAAGACCCAGTACTTC.

The chain carries TRBV6-1 and TRBJ1-5, with 7 positions matching TRBD1. This CDR3 has 14 amino acids. V lost 7 bases, J lost 2 bases, and 5 bases stayed unmatched. CDR1 is MNHNS and CDR2 is SASEGT in the germline V gene. CDR3 DNA sequence: TGTGCCAGCACTGACAGGGTGGGCAATCAGCCCCAGCATTTT. Its protein is CASTDRVGNQPQHF.

This chain joins TRBV19 and TRBJ2-1; a possible D gene is TRBD1 (7 bases). From germline, CDR1 is LNHDA and CDR2 SQIVND (reference sequence). V lost 6 bases to trimming and J lost 4 bases, with 16 bases between them. The CDR3 covers 15 residues. The CDR3 here is CASRPSTGTYNEQFF. In DNA, the CDR3 is TGTGCCAGTAGACCATCGACAGGGACTTACAATGAGCAGTTCTTC.

CDR3 protein: CASSFLAGASDTQYF. The CDR3 nucleotides read TGTGCCAGCAGCTTCTTAGCGGGTGCCTCTGATACGCAGTATTTT. The J gene is TRBJ2-3, the V gene TRBV9; TRBD2 matches at 7 bases. After removal of 4 bases from V and 6 bases from J, the junction contained 11 bases not matched to a gene. CDR3 size: 15 residues. The germline gives CDR1 SGDLS, CDR2 YYNGEE.

This chain connects TRBV5-1 to TRBJ1-2; D uncertain. V was shortened by 0 bases and J by 4 bases, with 7 bases between the two germline ends. This CDR3 comprises 13 residues. Germline CDR1 SGHRS, CDR2 YFSETQ. This chain's CDR3 is CASSLDSTYGYTF. As DNA, the CDR3 is TGCGCCAGCAGCTTGGACAGTACCTATGGCTACACCTTC.

This chain links TRBV9 with TRBJ2-3; perhaps TRBD1 as D (6 bases). The CDR3 length is 15 residues. V was pared by 3 bases and J by 3 bases, with 14 bases between. The germline CDR1 and CDR2 sequences are SGDLS and YYNGEE. The CDR3 loop reads CASSDRQVGTDTQYF. In DNA form, the CDR3 reads TGTGCCAGCAGCGACCGACAGGTAGGAACAGATACGCAGTATTTT.

This clone showed up just once. The chain carries TRBV19 and TRBJ2-1, with TRBD1 matching over 9 bases. CDR3 size: 15 residues. From germline, CDR1 is LNHDA and CDR2 SQIVND (reference sequence). The ends lost 3 bases at V and 8 bases at J; junction bases unmatched: 8. The CDR3 nucleotides are TGTGCCAGTAGTATGGTCGGGACAGGGAGGGATGAGCAGTTCTTC. Translation: CASSMVGTGRDEQFF.

This chain links TRBV27 with TRBJ2-5; 10 positions match TRBD2. From germline, CDR1 is MNHEY and CDR2 SMNVEV (reference sequence). CDR3 length: 15 residues. V lost 4 bases, J lost 2 bases, and 4 bases stayed unmatched. This CDR3 reads CASSYLAGAQETQYF. The CDR3 region has the DNA TGTGCCAGCAGTTATCTAGCGGGGGCGCAAGAGACCCAGTACTTC.